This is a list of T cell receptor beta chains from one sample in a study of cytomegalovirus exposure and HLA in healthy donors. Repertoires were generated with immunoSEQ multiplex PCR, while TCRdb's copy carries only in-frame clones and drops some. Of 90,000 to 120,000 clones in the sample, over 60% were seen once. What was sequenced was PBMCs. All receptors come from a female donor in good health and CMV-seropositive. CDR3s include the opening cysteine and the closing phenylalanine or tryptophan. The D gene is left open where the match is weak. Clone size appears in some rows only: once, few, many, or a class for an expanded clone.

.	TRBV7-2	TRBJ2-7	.	TGTGCCAGCAGCTCCGGGCGGGCCTACGAGCAGTACTTC	CASSSGRAYEQYF
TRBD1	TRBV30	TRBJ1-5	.	TGTGCCTGGAGACCGGGGACAGGAGGTCAGCCCCAGCATTTT	CAWRPGTGGQPQHF
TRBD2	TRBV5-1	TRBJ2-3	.	TGCGCCAGCAGCTTGGTGGCGGGGGTCGCAGATACGCAGTATTTT	CASSLVAGVADTQYF
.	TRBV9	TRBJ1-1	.	TGTGCCAGCAGCGTGGACAGAGACAGGAACACTGAAGCTTTCTTT	CASSVDRDRNTEAFF
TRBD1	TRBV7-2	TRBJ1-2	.	TGTGCCAGCAGCACCTACGACAGGGGCGAATTCTATGGCTACACCTTC	CASSTYDRGEFYGYTF
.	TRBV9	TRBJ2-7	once	TGTGCCAGCAGCGTAGAGGGCAGGGGAGAAAACGAGCAGTACTTC	CASSVEGRGENEQYF
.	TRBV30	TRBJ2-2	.	TGTGCCTGGAGGACCGCGGGGCAGAACACCGGGGAGCTGTTTTTT	CAWRTAGQNTGELFF
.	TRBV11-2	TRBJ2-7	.	TGTGCCAGCAGCTTGTTGGGAGGAACCTACGAGCAGTACTTC	CASSLLGGTYEQYF
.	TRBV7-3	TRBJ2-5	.	TGTGCCAGCAGCTTAACGGGGACATCCGGGGAGACCCAGTACTTC	CASSLTGTSGETQYF
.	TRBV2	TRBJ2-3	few	TGTGCCAGCAGTGTACAGGGTGCAGGGTCGTCAGATACGCAGTATTTT	CASSVQGAGSSDTQYF
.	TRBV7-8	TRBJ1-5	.	TGTGCCAGCAGCTTAAATTGGCTCAACGAACGGCCCCAGCATTTT	CASSLNWLNERPQHF
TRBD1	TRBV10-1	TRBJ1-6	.	TGCGCCAGCGGACTCAAACCAGACAGGGGGTCGTGCTGTACACCCCTCCACTTT	CASGLKPDRGSCCTPLHF
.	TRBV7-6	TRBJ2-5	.	TGTGCCAGCAGCCTAAACCCAGGGGCAGCAGAGACCCAGTACTTC	CASSLNPGAAETQYF
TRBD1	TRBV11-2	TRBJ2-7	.	TGTGCCAGCAGCTTAGGGACAGGGTCCTACGAGCAGTACTTC	CASSLGTGSYEQYF
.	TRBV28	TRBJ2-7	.	TGTGCCAGCGGGGACTGGCGGAACGAGCAGTACTTC	CASGDWRNEQYF
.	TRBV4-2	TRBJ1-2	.	TGTGCCAGCAGCCACATACAGGCTGGCTATGGCTACACCTTC	CASSHIQAGYGYTF
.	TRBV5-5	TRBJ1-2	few	TGTGCCAGCAGCGGTACAGGGTGGGTCGGCTACACCTTC	CASSGTGWVGYTF
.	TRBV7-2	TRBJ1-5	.	TGTGCCAGCAGCTGGGGGGGGAGGTATCAGCCCCAGCATTTT	CASSWGGRYQPQHF
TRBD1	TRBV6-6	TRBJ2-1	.	TGTGCCATCAGTTCTGACAGGGCCTCCTACAATGAGCAGTTCTTC	CAISSDRASYNEQFF
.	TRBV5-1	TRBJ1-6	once	TGCGCCAGCAGCTTGGAAGCAGGGAATCACTATAATTCACCCCTCCACTTT	CASSLEAGNHYNSPLHF
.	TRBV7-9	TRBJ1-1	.	TGTGCCAGCAGCCCCGACGGCGGGAATTTTAAATACACTGAAGCTTTCTTT	CASSPDGGNFKYTEAFF
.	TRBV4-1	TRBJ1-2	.	TGCGCCAGCAGCCCCCTCCCAGAAGCTAACTATGGCTACACCTTC	CASSPLPEANYGYTF
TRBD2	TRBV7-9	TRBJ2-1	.	TGTGCCAGCACCAGAGCGGGGCACGGATACAATGAGCAGTTCTTC	CASTRAGHGYNEQFF
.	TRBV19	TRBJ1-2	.	TGTGCCAGTAGTAGGACAGCTAACTATGGCTACACCTTC	CASSRTANYGYTF
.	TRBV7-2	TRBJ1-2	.	TGTGCCAGCAGCTTAGGATCGGGAGTTAACTATGGCTACACCTTC	CASSLGSGVNYGYTF
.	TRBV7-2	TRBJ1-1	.	TGTGCCAGCAGCTTAGAGCGGGGTTTGAACACTGAAGCTTTCTTT	CASSLERGLNTEAFF
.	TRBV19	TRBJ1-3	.	TGTGCCGTCGGCGAGGCAGCCATATATTTT	CAVGEAAIYF
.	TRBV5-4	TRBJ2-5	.	TGTGCCAGCAGCCCTGGGCCAGGGACCCAGTACTTC	CASSPGPGTQYF
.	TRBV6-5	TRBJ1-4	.	TGTGCCAGCAGGGGAGGGGAAAAACTGTTTTTT	CASRGGEKLFF
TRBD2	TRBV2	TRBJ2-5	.	TGTGCCAGCAACGCACTAGCGAGGGAGACCCAGTACTTC	CASNALARETQYF